This is a list of T cell receptor beta chains from one sample in a study of cytomegalovirus exposure and HLA in healthy donors. The data were produced by immunoSEQ multiplex PCR, yet TCRdb's version contains in-frame clones alone and is incomplete. The sample includes approximately 130,000 clones, roughly 79% of them seen just once. The sequenced sample consisted of PBMCs. Receptors originate from a woman between 35 and 50 years old in good health and CMV-seronegative. Each CDR3 is given without its conserved first and last residue.

j_call v_call cdr3_aa
TRBJ2-5 TRBV7-2 ASSLVVDRGETQY
TRBJ2-5 TRBV11-2 ASTPSRGGQETQY
TRBJ2-7 TRBV6-5 ASRGQPWMQY
TRBJ1-6 TRBV18 ASQSTGDSPLH
TRBJ1-2 TRBV28 ASRQGRRLNYGYT
TRBJ1-1 TRBV7-8 ASSSPTGVNTEAF
TRBJ2-7 TRBV7-2 ASSGVGSGEQY
TRBJ2-5 TRBV10-3 AISDPFYTDDPY
TRBJ2-6 TRBV27 ASKHLAPGANVLT
TRBJ2-7 TRBV7-9 ASSPSTSGRAYEQY
TRBJ1-2 TRBV18 ASSPPSVGGNYGYT
TRBJ1-1 TRBV18 ASSKGAGREAF
TRBJ2-6 TRBV28 ASNPTSGSSGANVLT
TRBJ2-3 TRBV7-9 ASSTRTSGTDTQY
TRBJ1-2 TRBV28 ASSLIPSGGDNYGYT
TRBJ2-3 TRBV7-6 ASSKLAGVTDTQY
TRBJ2-4 TRBV28 ASSLAAVAKNIQY
TRBJ1-6 TRBV29-1 SVEEGTGGSPLH
TRBJ2-3 TRBV19 ASRKQGTDTQY
TRBJ1-2 TRBV10-3 AISPNSGQSNYGYT
TRBJ2-2 TRBV11-1 ASSLSGINTGELF
TRBJ1-4 TRBV7-2 ASSFNGLNEKLF
TRBJ2-7 TRBV4-1 ASSQSLEGLTYEQY
TRBJ2-3 TRBV5-1 ASSSGLGLAGSMVTDTQY
TRBJ1-2 TRBV5-5 ASSIGGDYGYT
TRBJ2-1 TRBV5-1 ASSPTSGTGYNEQF
TRBJ1-2 TRBV27 ASRSTGDYGYT
TRBJ2-1 TRBV29-1 SAPRQGAHNEQF
TRBJ1-4 TRBV5-1 ASSDVPGQGLREKLF
TRBJ2-1 TRBV5-4 ASRDNSYNEQF
TRBJ2-5 TRBV4-2 ASSQDRTGGGLAEY
TRBJ2-7 TRBV28 ASSLPSGGLTPYEQY
TRBJ1-2 TRBV6-5 ASSYLGQGSRYT
TRBJ2-5 TRBV11-2 ASSGGSGGYQETQY
TRBJ2-7 TRBV7-3 ASSLGQGGYEQY
TRBJ2-4 TRBV5-6 ASSRQQGSVGKNIQY
TRBJ2-1 TRBV9 ASSTMPQGGPYNEQF
TRBJ1-6 TRBV30 AWRAGQLSYNSPLH
TRBJ2-1 TRBV27 ASSLAGPSYNEQF
TRBJ2-2 TRBV11-2 ASSLWVAGLNTGELF
TRBJ2-5 TRBV5-1 ASSPGLRETQY
TRBJ2-1 TRBV7-7 ASSLSAGGWGEQF
TRBJ1-6 TRBV6-4 ASAGHPNSPLH
TRBJ2-4 TRBV7-8 ASSLPLRLAKNSQY
TRBJ2-1 TRBV18 ASSRFLDLSGEQF
TRBJ2-1 TRBV5-1 ASSLGLAGTRHNEQF
TRBJ1-2 TRBV2 ASRPNLDRYYGYT
TRBJ1-5 TRBV6-5 ASSGTINQPQH
TRBJ2-3 TRBV11-2 ASGLPSTDTQY
TRBJ1-6 TRBV5-1 ASRRTGGDNSPLH
TRBJ1-1 TRBV27 ASSLQGWNTEAF
TRBJ2-2 TRBV7-3 ASSPSGSGVGELF
TRBJ2-5 TRBV7-7 ASSRSLAKQETQY
TRBJ2-7 TRBV2 ASGAGTGVGEQY
TRBJ1-5 TRBV6-5 ASSYAGPGNQPQH
TRBJ2-7 TRBV2 ASSGTGEVEQY
TRBJ1-6 TRBV27 ASTLTSSYNSPLH
TRBJ2-7 TRBV20-1 SAATGFEQY
TRBJ1-1 TRBV4-1 ASSQDSIQGDNEAF
TRBJ2-7 TRBV7-9 ASSLEAGLSYEQY